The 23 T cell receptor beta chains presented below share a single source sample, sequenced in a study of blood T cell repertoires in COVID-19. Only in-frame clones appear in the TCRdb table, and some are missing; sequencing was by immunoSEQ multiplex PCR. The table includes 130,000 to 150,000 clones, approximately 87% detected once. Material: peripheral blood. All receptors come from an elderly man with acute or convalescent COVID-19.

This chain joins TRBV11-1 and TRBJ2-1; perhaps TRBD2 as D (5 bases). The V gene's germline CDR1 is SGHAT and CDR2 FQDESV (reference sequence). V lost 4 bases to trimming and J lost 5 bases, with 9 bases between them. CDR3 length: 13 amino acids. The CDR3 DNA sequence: TGTGCCAGCAGCTCCGAGACTAACAATGAGCAGTTCTTC. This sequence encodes CASSSETNNEQFF.

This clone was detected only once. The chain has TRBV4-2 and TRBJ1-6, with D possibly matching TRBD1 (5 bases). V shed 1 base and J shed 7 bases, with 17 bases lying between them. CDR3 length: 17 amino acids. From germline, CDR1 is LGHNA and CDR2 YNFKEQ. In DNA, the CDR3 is TGTGCCAGCAGCCAAGTCCAGGGTGGCGGCGGCAATTCACCCCTCCACTTT. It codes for CASSQVQGGGGNSPLHF.

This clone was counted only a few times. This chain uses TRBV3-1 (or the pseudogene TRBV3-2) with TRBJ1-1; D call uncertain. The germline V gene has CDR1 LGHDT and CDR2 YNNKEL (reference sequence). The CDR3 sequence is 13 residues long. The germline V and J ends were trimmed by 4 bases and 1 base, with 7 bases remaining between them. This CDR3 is CASSRKPNTEAFF. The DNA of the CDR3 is TGTGCCAGCAGCCGTAAGCCGAACACTGAAGCTTTCTTT.

CDR3 in DNA: TGCGCCAGCAGCTTGTCCCCACAGGGGGGTTTCTTGAACACTGAAGCTTTCTTT. Amino acid sequence: CASSLSPQGGFLNTEAFF. The chain recombines TRBV5-1 with TRBJ1-1, with 8 bases fitting TRBD1. V was pared by 1 base and J by 0 bases, with 11 bases of the junction left unmatched. CDR1 and CDR2 from the germline V gene are SGHRS and YFSETQ. CDR3 length: 18 residues.

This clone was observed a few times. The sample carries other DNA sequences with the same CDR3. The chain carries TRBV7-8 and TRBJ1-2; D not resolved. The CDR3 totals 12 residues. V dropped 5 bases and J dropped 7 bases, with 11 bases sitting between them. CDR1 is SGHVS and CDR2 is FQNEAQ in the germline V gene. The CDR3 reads CASSLGGGGYTF. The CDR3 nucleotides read TGTGCCAGCAGCCTTGGAGGAGGTGGCTACACCTTC.

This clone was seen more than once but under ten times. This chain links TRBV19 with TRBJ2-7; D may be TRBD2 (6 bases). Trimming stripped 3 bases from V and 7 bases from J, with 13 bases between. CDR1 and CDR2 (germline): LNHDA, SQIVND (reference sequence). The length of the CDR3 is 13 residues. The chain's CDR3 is CASSITGRGEQYF. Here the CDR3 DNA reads TGTGCCAGTAGTATCACCGGGAGAGGTGAGCAGTACTTC.

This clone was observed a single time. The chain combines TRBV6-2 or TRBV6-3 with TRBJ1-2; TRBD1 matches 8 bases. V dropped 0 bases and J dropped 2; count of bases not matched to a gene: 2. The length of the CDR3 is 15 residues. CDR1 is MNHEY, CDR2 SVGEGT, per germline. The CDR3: CASSYSRQGNYGYTF. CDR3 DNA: TGTGCCAGCAGTTACTCGAGACAGGGGAACTATGGCTACACCTTC.

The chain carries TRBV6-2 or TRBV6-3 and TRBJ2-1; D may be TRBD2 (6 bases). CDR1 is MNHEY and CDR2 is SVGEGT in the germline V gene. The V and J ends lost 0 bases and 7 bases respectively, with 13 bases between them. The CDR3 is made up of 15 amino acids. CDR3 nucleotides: TGTGCCAGCAGTTACTCGACACTAGCCTTTAATGAGCAGTTCTTC. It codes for CASSYSTLAFNEQFF.

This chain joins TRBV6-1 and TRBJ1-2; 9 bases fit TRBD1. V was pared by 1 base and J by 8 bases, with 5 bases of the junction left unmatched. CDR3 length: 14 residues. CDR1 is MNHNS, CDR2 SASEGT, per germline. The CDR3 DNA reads TGTGCCAGCAGTGAAGTAGGGACAGGGCTCGGCTACACCTTC. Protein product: CASSEVGTGLGYTF.

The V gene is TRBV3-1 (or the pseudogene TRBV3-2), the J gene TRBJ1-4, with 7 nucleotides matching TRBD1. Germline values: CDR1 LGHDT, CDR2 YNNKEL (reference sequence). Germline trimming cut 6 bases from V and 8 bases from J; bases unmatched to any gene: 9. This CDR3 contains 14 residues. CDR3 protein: CASSLGGESEKLFF. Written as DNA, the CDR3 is TGTGCCAGCAGTCTAGGGGGCGAATCGGAAAAACTGTTTTTT.

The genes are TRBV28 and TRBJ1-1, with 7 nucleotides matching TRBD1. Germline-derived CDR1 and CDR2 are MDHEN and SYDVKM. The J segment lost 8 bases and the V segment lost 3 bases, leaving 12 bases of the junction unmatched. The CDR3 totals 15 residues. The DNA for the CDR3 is TGTGCCAGCAGTTTTGCCCGAAGCCGGGACAGCGAAGCTTTCTTT. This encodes CASSFARSRDSEAFF.

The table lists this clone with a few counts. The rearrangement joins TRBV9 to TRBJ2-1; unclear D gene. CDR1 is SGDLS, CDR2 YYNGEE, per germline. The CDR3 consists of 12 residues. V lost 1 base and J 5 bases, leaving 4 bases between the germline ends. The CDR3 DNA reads TGTGCCAGCAGCGTATTCGACAATGAGCAGTTCTTC. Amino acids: CASSVFDNEQFF.

As DNA, the CDR3 is TGTGCCAGCAGCGGACAGGGGCAGAACACTGAAGCTTTCTTT. Translated: CASSGQGQNTEAFF. The chain uses TRBV3-1 (or the pseudogene TRBV3-2) and TRBJ1-1, with 9 bases matching TRBD1. The CDR3 extends over 14 amino acids. The V and J ends lost 5 bases and 1 base, in that order; junction bases with no gene match: 2. Germline CDR1 is LGHDT and CDR2 is YNNKEL (reference sequence).

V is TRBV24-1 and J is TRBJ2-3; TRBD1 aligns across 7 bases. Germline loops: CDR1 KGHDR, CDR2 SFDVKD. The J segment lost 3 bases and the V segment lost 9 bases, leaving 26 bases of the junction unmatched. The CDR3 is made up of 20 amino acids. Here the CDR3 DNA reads TGTGCCACCTATTACTCCAGGGGCCCCCAAACAGGGGTGGGAACAGATACGCAGTATTTT. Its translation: CATYYSRGPQTGVGTDTQYF.

Here the CDR3 DNA reads TGTGCCAGCAGCCACGACAGGGGGCGATCTGGAAACACCATATATTTT. This gives the protein CASSHDRGRSGNTIYF. This chain joins TRBV3-1 (or the pseudogene TRBV3-2) and TRBJ1-3, with 10 positions matching TRBD1. Germline CDR1 LGHDT, CDR2 YNNKEL (reference sequence). The junction had 3 bases not matched to a gene; V was cut back by 3 bases and J by 1 base. The CDR3 covers 16 residues.

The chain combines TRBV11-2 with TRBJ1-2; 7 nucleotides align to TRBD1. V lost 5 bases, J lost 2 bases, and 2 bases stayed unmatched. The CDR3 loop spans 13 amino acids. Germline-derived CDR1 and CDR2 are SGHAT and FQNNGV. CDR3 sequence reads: CASSPDRNYGYTF. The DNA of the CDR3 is TGTGCCAGCAGCCCGGACAGGAACTATGGCTACACCTTC. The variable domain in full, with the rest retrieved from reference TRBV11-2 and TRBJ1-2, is EAGVAQSPRYKIIEKRQSVAFWCNPISGHATLYWYQQILGQGPKLLIQFQNNGVVDDSQLPKDRFSAERLKGVDSTLKIQPAKLEDSAVYLCASSPDRNYGYTFGSGTRLTVV.

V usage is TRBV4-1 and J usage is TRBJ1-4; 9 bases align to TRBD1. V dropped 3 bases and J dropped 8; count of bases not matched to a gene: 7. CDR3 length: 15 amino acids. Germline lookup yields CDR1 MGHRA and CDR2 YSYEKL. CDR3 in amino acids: CASSHLQGAGEKLFF. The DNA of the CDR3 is TGCGCCAGCAGCCACTTACAGGGGGCGGGGGAAAAACTGTTTTTT.

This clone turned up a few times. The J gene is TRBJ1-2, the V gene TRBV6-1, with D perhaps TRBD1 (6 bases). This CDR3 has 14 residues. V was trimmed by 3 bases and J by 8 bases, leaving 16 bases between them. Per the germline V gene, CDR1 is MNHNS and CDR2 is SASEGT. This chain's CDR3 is CASSEGSLQGGYTF. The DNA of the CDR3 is TGTGCCAGCAGTGAGGGGTCCCTGCAGGGGGGCTACACCTTC.

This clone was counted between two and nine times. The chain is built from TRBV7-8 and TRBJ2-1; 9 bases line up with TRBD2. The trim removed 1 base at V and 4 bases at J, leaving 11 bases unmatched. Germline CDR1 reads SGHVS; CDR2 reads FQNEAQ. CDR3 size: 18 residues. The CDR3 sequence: CASSLVAAGGILYNEQFF. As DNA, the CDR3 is TGTGCCAGCAGCTTAGTTGCGGCGGGGGGGATATTATACAATGAGCAGTTCTTC. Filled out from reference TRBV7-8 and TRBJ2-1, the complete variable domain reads GAGVSQSPRYKVAKRGQDVALRCDPISGHVSLFWYQQALGQGPEFLTYFQNEAQLDKSGLPSDRFFAERPEGSVSTLKIQRTQQEDSAVYLCASSLVAAGGILYNEQFFGPGTRLTVL.

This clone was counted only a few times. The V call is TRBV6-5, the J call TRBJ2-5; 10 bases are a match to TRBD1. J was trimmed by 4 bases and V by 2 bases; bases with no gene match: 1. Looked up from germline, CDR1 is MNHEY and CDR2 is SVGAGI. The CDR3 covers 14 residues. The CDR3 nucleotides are TGTGCCAGCAGTTACAGGACAGGGGGAGAGACCCAGTACTTC. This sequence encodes CASSYRTGGETQYF.

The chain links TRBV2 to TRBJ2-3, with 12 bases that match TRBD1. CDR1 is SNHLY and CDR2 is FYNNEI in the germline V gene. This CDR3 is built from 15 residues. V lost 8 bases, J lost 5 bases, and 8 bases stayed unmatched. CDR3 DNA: TGTGCCAGCTGCCGGGACAGGGGGCAGGGAGATACGCAGTATTTT. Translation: CASCRDRGQGDTQYF. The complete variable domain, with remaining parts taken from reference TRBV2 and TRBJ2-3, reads EPEVTQTPSHQVTQMGQEVILRCVPISNHLYFYWYRQILGQKVEFLVSFYNNEISEKSEIFDDQFSVERPDGSNFTLKIRSTKLEDSAMYFCASCRDRGQGDTQYFGPGTRLTVL.

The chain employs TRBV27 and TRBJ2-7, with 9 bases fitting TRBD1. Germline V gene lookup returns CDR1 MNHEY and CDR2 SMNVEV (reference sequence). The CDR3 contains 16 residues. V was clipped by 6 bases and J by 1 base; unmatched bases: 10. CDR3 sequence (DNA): TGTGCCAGCAGCCGGGACAGGGCAAGCTCTTCCTACGAGCAGTACTTC. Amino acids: CASSRDRASSSYEQYF.

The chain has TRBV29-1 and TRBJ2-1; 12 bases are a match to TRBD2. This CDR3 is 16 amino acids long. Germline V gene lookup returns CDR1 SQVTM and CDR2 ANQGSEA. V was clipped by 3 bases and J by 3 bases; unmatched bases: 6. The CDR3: CSVDGLAGGDYNEQFF. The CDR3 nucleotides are TGCAGCGTTGACGGGCTAGCGGGGGGGGACTACAATGAGCAGTTCTTC.